This TCR beta chain was recovered during a study of T cells in narcolepsy. Study-wide background: Donors had narcolepsy type 1 or type 2, or were healthy controls.

Only one count was recorded for this clone. From germline, CDR1 is SNHLY and CDR2 FYNNEI. V lost 4 bases and J lost 4, with 8 bases in between. CDR3 length: 14 residues. TCRdb keeps only in-frame clones here, not all; method: immunoSEQ multiplex PCR. Of some 24,000 clones listed, 75% to 90% were seen once; the top ten hold less than 1.5%. Sequencing was done on a sample of CD45RA- memory CD4+ T cells from PBMCs. The receptor was isolated from a human donor with narcolepsy. The rearrangement joins TRBV2 to TRBJ1-6; D gene ambiguous. CDR3 DNA sequence: TGTGCCAGCAGTGCACACACATATAATTCACCCCTCCACTTT. This codes for CASSAHTYNSPLHF.